This T cell receptor beta chain was profiled in a study of shared clonotypes between healthy human individuals. Regarding the study as a whole: A handful of donors showed sharing of about 4.7% of naive CD4 clonotypes. Depth was large, yet rarefaction showed that sorted-subset sequencing was incomplete.

A few counts support this clone. What it binds is not known. Other DNA sequences in this sample translate to the same CDR3. The authors ran the assay at deep level. Sequencing used immunoSEQ multiplex PCR; TCRdb keeps in-frame clones, though not all of them. Here the sample spans under 1,900,000 clones, approximately 98.5% being singletons. Negatively enriched CD4+ T cells were divided by CD45RA into naive and memory. V was pared by 0 bases and J by 5 bases, with 4 bases between. Looked up from germline, CDR1 is SGDLS and CDR2 is YYNGEE. The CDR3 has 12 residues. The chain has TRBV9 and TRBJ2-3, with no clear D. The TCR was taken from a man aged 25 to 40 in good health. Sequencing was done on a sample of naive CD4+ T cells sorted from blood. As to subset: CD45RA+ positively selected. CDR3 nucleotide sequence: TGTGCCAGCAGCGTAGTCGGAGATACGCAGTATTTT. Its translation: CASSVVGDTQYF.